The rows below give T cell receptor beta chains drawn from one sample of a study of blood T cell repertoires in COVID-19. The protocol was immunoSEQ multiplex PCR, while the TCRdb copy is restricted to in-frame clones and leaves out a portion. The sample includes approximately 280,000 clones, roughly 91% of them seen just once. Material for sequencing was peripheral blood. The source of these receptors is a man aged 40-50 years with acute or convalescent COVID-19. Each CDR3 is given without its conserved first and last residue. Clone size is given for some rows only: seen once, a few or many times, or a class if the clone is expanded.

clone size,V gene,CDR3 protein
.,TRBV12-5,ASGSGQGVDSPLH
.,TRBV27,ASSPSIYGYEQY
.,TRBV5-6,ASSFGQGPGNTIY
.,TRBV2,ASSEGTVQETQY
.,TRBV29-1,SVLRGRGLDTQY
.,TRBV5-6,ASSFSLNRGNTEAF
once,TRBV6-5,ASTRGQGTDTQY
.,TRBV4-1,ASSRNTGYEQY
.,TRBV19,ASSRLEVADGYT
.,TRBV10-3,AICRGLNTEAF
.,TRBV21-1,ASSKDLEGIETQY
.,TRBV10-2,ASSESTGGYYGYT
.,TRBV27,ASQTGNTEAF
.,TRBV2,ASRRAGGPGEQF
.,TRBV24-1,ATSAGGNNEKLF
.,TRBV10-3,AISESRGMNTEAF